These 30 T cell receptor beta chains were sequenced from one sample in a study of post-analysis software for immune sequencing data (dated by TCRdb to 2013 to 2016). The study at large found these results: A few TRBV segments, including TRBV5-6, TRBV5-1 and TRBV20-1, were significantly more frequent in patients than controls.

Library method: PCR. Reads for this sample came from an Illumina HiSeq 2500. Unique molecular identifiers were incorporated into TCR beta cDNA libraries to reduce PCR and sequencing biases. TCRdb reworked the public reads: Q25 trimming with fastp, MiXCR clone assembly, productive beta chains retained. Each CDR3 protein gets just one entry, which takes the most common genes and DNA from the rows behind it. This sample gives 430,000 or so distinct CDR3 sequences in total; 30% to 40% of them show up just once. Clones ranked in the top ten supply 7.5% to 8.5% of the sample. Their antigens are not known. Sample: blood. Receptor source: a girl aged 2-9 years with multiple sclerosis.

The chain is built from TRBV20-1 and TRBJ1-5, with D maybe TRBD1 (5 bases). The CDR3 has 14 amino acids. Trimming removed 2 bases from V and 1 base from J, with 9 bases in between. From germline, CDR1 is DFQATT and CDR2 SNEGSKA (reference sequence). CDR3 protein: CSARQGSSNQPQHF. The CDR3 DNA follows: TGCAGTGCTAGACAGGGTTCGAGCAATCAGCCCCAGCATTTT.

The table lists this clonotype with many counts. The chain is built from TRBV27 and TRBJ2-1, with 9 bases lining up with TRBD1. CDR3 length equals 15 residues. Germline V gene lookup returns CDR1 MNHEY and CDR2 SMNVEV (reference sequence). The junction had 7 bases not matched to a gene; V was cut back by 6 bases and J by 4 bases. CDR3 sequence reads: CASSSPGQGYNEQFF. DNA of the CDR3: TGTGCCAGCAGCTCACCGGGACAGGGTTACAATGAGCAGTTCTTC.

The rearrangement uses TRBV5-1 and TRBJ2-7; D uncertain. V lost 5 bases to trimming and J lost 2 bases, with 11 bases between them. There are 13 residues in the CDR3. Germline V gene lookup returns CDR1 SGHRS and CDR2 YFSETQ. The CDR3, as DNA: TGCGCCAGCAGGTGGGCGGAGACCTACGAGCAGTACTTC. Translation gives CASRWAETYEQYF.

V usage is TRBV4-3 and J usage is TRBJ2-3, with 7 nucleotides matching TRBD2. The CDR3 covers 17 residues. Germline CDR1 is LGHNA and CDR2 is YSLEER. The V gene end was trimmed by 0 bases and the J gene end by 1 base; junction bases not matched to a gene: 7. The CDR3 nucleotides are TGCGCCAGCAGCCAAGATCGGCCGGGGGGTGGCACAGATACGCAGTATTTT. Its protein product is CASSQDRPGGGTDTQYF.

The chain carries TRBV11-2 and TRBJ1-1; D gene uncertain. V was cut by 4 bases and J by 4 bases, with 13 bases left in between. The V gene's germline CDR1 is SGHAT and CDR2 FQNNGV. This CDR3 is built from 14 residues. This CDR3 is CASSSDSSSTEAFF. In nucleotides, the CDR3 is TGTGCCAGCAGCTCCGACTCATCGAGCACTGAAGCTTTCTTT.

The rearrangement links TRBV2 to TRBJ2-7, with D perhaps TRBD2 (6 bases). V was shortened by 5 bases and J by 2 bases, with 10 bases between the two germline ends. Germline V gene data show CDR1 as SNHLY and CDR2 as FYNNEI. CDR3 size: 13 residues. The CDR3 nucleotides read TGTGCCAGCAGTATCGAGCGGGCCTACGAGCAGTACTTC. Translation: CASSIERAYEQYF.

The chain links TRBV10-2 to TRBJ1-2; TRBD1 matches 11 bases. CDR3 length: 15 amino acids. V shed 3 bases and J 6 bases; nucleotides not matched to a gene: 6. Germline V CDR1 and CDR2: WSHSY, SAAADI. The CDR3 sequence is CASSESGQGADGYTF. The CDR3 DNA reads TGCGCCAGCAGTGAATCCGGACAGGGGGCAGATGGCTACACCTTC.

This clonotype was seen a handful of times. The CDR3 reads CASNTNRPGQGIGDTQYF. In DNA, the CDR3 is TGTGCCAGCAATACCAACCGACCGGGACAGGGAATCGGAGATACGCAGTATTTT. The chain joins TRBV6-1 to TRBJ2-3; 9 positions agree with TRBD1. Germline V gene lookup returns CDR1 MNHNS and CDR2 SASEGT. This CDR3 spans 18 amino acids. V dropped 7 bases and J dropped 5; count of bases not matched to a gene: 19.

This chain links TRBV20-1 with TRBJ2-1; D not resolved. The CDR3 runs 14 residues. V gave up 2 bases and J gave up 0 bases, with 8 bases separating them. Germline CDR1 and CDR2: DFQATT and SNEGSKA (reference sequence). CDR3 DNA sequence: TGCAGTGCTAGAACAGAGAGCTCCTACAATGAGCAGTTCTTC. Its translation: CSARTESSYNEQFF.

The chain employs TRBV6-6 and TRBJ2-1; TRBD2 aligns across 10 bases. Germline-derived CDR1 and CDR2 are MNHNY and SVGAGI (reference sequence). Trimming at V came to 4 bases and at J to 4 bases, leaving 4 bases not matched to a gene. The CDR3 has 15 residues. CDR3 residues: CASSFSGGIYNEQFF. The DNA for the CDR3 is TGTGCCAGCAGTTTTAGCGGGGGGATTTACAATGAGCAGTTCTTC.

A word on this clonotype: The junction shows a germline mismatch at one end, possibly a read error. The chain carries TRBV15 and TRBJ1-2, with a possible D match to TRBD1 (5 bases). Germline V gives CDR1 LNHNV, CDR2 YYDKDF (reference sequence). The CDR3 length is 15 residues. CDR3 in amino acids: CATGRGGDVNYGYTF. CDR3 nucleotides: TGTGCCACCGGCAGAGGAGGGGACGTTAACTATGGCTACACCTTC. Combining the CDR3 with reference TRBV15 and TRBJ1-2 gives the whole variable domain DAMVIQNPRYQVTQFGKPVTLSCSQTLNHNVMYWYQQKSSQAPKLLFHYYDKDFNNEADTPDNFQSRRPNTSFCFLDIRSPGLGDTAMYLCATGRGGDVNYGYTFGSGTRLTVV.

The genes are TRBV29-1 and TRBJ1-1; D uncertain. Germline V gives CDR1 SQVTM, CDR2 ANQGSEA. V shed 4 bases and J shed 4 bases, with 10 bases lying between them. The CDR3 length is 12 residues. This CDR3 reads CSVVEGGTEAFF. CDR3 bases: TGCAGCGTTGTGGAGGGCGGCACTGAAGCTTTCTTT.

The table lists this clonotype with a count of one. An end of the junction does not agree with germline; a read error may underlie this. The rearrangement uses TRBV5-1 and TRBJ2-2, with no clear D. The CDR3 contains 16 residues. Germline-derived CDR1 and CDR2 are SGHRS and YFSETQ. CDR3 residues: CASSLALTVNTGELFF. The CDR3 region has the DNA TGTGCCAGCAGCTTGGCCTTAACGGTGAACACCGGGGAGCTGTTTTTT.

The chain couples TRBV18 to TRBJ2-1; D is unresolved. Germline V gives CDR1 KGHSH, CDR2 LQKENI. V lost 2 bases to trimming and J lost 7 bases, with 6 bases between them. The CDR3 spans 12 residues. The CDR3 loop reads CASSPTSNEQFF. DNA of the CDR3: TGTGCCAGCTCACCAACATCGAATGAGCAGTTCTTC.

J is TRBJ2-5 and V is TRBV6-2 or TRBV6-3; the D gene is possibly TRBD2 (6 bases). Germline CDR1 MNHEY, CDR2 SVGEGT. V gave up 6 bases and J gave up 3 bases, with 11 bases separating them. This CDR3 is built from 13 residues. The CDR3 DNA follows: TGTGCCAGCAGCCGTCCGGGGGAAGAGACCCAGTACTTC. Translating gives CASSRPGEETQYF.

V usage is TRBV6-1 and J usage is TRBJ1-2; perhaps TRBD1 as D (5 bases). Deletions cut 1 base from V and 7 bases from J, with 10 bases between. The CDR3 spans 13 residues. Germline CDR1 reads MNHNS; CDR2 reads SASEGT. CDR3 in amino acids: CASSEGVGGGYTF. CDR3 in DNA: TGTGCCAGCAGTGAAGGGGTCGGGGGTGGCTACACCTTC.

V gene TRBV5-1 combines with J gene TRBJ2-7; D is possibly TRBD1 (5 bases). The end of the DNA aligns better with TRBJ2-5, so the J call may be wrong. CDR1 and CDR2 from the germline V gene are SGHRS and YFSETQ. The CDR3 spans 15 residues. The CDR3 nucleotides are TGCGCCAGCAGCTTTTTCTTCCAGGGTCTGGAGACCCAGTACTTC. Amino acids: CASSFFFQGLETQYF.

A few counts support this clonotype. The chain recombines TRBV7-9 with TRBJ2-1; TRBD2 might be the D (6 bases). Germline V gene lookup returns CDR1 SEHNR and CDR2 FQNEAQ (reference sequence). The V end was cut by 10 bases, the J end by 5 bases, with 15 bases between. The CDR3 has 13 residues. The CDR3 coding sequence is TGTGCCACCCGGGAGACGATAAACAATGAGCAGTTCTTC. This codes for CATRETINNEQFF.

CDR3 nucleotides: TGTGCCAGCAGCTTACAAGTCGGGGGCCAAGAGACCCAGTACTTC. Its translation is CASSLQVGGQETQYF. V usage is TRBV7-9 and J usage is TRBJ2-5; maybe TRBD2 (6 bases). The CDR3 covers 15 residues. Per germline, CDR1 SEHNR and CDR2 FQNEAQ (reference sequence). The V end lost 2 bases, the J end lost 1 base, and 11 bases lay between the germline ends. Drawing the rest from reference TRBV7-9 and TRBJ2-5, the complete variable domain is DTGVSQNPRHKITKRGQNVTFRCDPISEHNRLYWYRQTLGQGPEFLTYFQNEAQLEKSRLLSDRFSAERPKGSFSTLEIQRTEQGDSAMYLCASSLQVGGQETQYFGPGTRLLVL.

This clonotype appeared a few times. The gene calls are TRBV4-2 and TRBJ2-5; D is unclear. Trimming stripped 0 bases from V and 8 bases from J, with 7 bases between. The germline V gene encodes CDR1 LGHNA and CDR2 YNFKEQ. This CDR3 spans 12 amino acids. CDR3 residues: CASSQELDTQYF. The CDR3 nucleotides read TGTGCCAGCAGCCAAGAGTTAGATACCCAGTACTTC.

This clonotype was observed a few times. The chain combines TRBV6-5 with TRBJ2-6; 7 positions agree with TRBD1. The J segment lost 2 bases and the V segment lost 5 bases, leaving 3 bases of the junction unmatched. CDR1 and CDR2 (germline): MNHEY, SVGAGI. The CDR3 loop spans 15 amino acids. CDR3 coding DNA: TGTGCCAGCAGTCCACAGGGGACTGGGGCCAACGTCCTGACTTTC. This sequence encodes CASSPQGTGANVLTF.

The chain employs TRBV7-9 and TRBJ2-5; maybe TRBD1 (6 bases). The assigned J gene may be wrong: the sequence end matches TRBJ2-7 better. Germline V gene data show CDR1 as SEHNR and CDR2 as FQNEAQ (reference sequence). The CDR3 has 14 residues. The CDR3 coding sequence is TGTGCCAGCAGCTTAGCCGTCCAGGGGCACGAGCAGTACTTC. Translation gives CASSLAVQGHEQYF.

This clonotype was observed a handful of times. The CDR3 DNA reads as TGTGCCAGCAGAGTCAGGGGGATCGTGGACGAGCAGTACTTC. This codes for CASRVRGIVDEQYF. This chain uses TRBV2 with TRBJ2-7, with TRBD1 identical over 7 bases. V was clipped by 6 bases and J by 5 bases; unmatched bases: 10. CDR3 length: 14 residues. Germline V lookup: CDR1 SNHLY, CDR2 FYNNEI.

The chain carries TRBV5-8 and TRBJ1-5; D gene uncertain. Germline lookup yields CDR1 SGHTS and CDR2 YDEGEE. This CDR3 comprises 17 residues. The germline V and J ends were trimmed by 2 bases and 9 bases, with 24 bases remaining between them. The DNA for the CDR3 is TGTGCCAGCAGCTTAGCGGTCGATAGCAGGCCTAGACCGCCCCAGCATTTT. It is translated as CASSLAVDSRPRPPQHF.

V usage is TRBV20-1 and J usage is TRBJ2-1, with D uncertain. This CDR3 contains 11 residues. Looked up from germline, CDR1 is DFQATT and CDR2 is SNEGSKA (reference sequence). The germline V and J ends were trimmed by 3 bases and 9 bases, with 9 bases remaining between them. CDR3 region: CSASLGIEQFF. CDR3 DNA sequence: TGCAGTGCTAGTTTAGGTATTGAGCAGTTCTTC.

The CDR3: CASSLGNIQYF. The CDR3 DNA sequence: TGTGCCAGCAGTTTAGGGAACATTCAGTACTTC. The V call is TRBV12-3 or TRBV12-4, the J call TRBJ2-4; D call uncertain. V lost 1 base to trimming and J lost 7 bases, with 2 bases between them. The CDR3 is 11 residues long.

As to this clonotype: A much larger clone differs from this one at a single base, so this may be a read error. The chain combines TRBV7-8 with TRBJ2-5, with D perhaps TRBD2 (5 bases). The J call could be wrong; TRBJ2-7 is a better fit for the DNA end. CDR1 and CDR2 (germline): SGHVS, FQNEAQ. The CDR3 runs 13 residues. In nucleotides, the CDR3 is TGTGCCAACAGCTTACCGGGGACCTACGAGCAGTACTTC. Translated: CANSLPGTYEQYF.

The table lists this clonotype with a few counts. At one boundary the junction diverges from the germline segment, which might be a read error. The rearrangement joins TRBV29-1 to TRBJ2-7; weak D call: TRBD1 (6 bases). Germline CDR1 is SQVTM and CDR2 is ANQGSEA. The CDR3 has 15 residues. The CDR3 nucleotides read TGCAGTGTTGAAGATCCAACAGGGAGCTCCTACGAGCAGTACTTC. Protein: CSVEDPTGSSYEQYF.

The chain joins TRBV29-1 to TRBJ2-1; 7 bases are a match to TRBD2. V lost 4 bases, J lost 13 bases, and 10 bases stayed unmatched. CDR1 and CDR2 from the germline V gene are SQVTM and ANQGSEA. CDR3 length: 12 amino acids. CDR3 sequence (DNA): TGCAGCGTTGTCCCCGGGGGGACTCACCAGTTCTTC. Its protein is CSVVPGGTHQFF.

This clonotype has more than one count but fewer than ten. The CDR3 nucleotides are TGTGATAACTCGGGCAGGGGCAATGGCTACACCTTC. Protein product: CDNSGRGNGYTF. The rearrangement uses TRBV12-3 or TRBV12-4 and TRBJ1-2; D might be TRBD1 (6 bases). The CDR3 length is 12 residues.